This T cell receptor beta chain was identified in a study of type 1 regulatory T cells. Study context: This in vitro CD4 product, T-allo10, is enriched for Tr1 cells and alloantigen-specific.

Losses at the gene ends were 1 base for V and 3 bases for J; bases not matched to a gene: 9. Germline CDR1 is GTSNPN and CDR2 is SVGIG (reference sequence). This CDR3 spans 17 amino acids. On this clonotype: What it binds is not known.

Graft donor-derived T-allo10 cells were described as host-alloantigen-specific, anergic, and alloantigen-specifically suppressive. Via MiXCR, TCRdb re-called the reads, giving one row per CDR3 protein. The sample lists 60,000 to 70,000 distinct CDR3 sequences, nearly 65% occurring once. This receptor was obtained from a human donor in good health. What was sequenced was cultured T cells, either the whole culture or a sorted T cell fraction (not recorded which). The subset was: Tr1-enriched cell product generated in vitro against host alloantigens. The V call is TRBV30, the J call TRBJ2-1, with TRBD2 matching over 10 bases. CDR3 coding DNA: TGTGCCTGGAGTGGCGGGCTAGCGGGAGTAGACTACAATGAGCAGTTCTTC. It yields the protein CAWSGGLAGVDYNEQFF.